In this sample, the clone carrying this T cell receptor beta chain turned up a few times. Its antigen is still unknown. The data are from a study of vaccination and CD4 T cells after COVID-19. Study as a whole: Cellular stimulation was performed using overlapping spike peptides derived from SARS-CoV-2, HCoV-NL63, HCoV-OC43 and HCoV-229E.

An Oncomine TCR Beta short-read assay was used to sequence the DNA from cultured CD4+ T cells. TCRdb called the PCR reads again in MiXCR, with one record for every CDR3 protein. The sample consists of around 12,000 distinct CDR3 sequences, about 50% of them appearing once. Described treatment: roughly 11-day PBMC culture with coronavirus spike peptide pools or control peptides (ViraFEST assay). Fresh IL-2 medium was used to replace half of the medium on days 3 and 7. The CDR3 contains 16 residues. The trim removed 6 bases at V and 2 bases at J, leaving 10 bases unmatched. The germline CDR1 and CDR2 sequences are SNHLY and FYNNEI.

The rearrangement joins TRBV2 to TRBJ1-5, with 7 positions matching TRBD1. The TCR originated in a human donor with COVID-19. The specimen was cultured CD4+ T cells from blood, collected after SARS-CoV-2 vaccination. This chain's CDR3 is CASRLDRVGGNQPQHF. In DNA, the CDR3 is TGTGCCAGCAGACTCGACAGGGTAGGAGGCAATCAGCCCCAGCATTTT.